The 26 T cell receptor beta chains below all came from one sample that was sequenced in a study of blood T cell repertoires in COVID-19. Some clones are missing from TCRdb's copy, which holds only in-frame ones; the method was immunoSEQ multiplex PCR. The sample carries 350,000 or so clones, 90% recorded once. Material for sequencing was peripheral blood. These receptors all come from a man between 18 and 29 years old with active or convalescent COVID-19.

V is TRBV11-3 and J is TRBJ2-1; TRBD2 matches at 10 bases. This CDR3 region has 18 residues. Germline loops: CDR1 SGHNT, CDR2 YENEEA. V dropped 4 bases and J dropped 2; count of bases not matched to a gene: 11. The CDR3 DNA reads TGTGCCAGCAGCTCGGGGGGGGCTAGCGGGAGAACCTACAATGAGCAGTTCTTC. Its translation is CASSSGGASGRTYNEQFF. The full variable domain, its missing parts supplied by reference TRBV11-3 and TRBJ2-1, is EAGVVQSPRYKIIEKKQPVAFWCNPISGHNTLYWYLQNLGQGPELLIRYENEEAVDDSQLPKDRFSAERLKGVDSTLKIQPAELGDSAVYLCASSSGGASGRTYNEQFFGPGTRLTVL.

The chain joins TRBV10-3 to TRBJ2-1; 16 bases map to TRBD2. With 4 bases clipped from V and 10 bases from J, the junction kept 7 bases outside the gene matches. The CDR3 consists of 16 residues. The germline CDR1 and CDR2 sequences are ENHRY and SYGVKD. The CDR3 nucleotides read TGTGCCATCAGTGGGAGGGGACTAGCGGGAGGGTGGGAGCAGTTCTTC. It specifies CAISGRGLAGGWEQFF.

The gene calls are TRBV28 and TRBJ2-2; D is unclear. Germline loops: CDR1 MDHEN, CDR2 SYDVKM. CDR3 length: 16 amino acids. Trimming left V 5 bases short and J 5 bases short, with 18 bases between. The CDR3 region has the DNA TGTGCCAGCAGTCGTTTTTCCCAGCGTGGTACCGGGGAGCTGTTTTTT. Protein sequence: CASSRFSQRGTGELFF.

This chain connects TRBV10-2 to TRBJ2-5, with 7 nucleotides matching TRBD2. The CDR3 covers 14 residues. Germline V gives CDR1 WSHSY, CDR2 SAAADI. J lost 1 base, V lost 2 bases, and 1 base had no gene match. The CDR3 nucleotides are TGCGCCAGCAGTGAGCGGGGGGTCCAAGAGACCCAGTACTTC. Translated, it gives CASSERGVQETQYF.

This rearrangement joins TRBV10-3 to TRBJ1-2; no clear D. The CDR3 runs 15 residues. Trimming stripped 3 bases from V and 3 bases from J, with 14 bases between. Germline lookup yields CDR1 ENHRY and CDR2 SYGVKD. CDR3 protein: CAISEGPSGDYGYTF. The CDR3 DNA sequence: TGTGCCATCAGTGAAGGTCCCAGCGGAGACTATGGCTACACCTTC.

This clone was counted once. The chain is built from TRBV3-1 (or the pseudogene TRBV3-2) and TRBJ2-7, with 8 bases identical to TRBD2. The CDR3 totals 15 residues. The J segment lost 2 bases and the V segment lost 5 bases, leaving 8 bases of the junction unmatched. Looked up from germline, CDR1 is LGHDT and CDR2 is YNNKEL (reference sequence). The CDR3 region has the DNA TGTGCCAGCAGCAGCTTTCGGGAGGGCCCCTACGAGCAGTACTTC. It is translated as CASSSFREGPYEQYF.

The CDR3 DNA sequence: TGTGCCAGCAGGGGGGGGCGCGGCACTGAAGCTTTCTTT. Its protein product is CASRGGRGTEAFF. The V call is TRBV6-5, the J call TRBJ1-1, with D perhaps matching TRBD1 (6 bases). V lost 6 bases and J 4 bases, leaving 12 bases between the germline ends. This CDR3 is built from 13 residues. In germline, CDR1 is MNHEY, CDR2 SVGAGI.

The chain recombines TRBV5-4 with TRBJ2-2, with 9 bases identical to TRBD2. V lost 4 bases to trimming and J lost 3 bases; unmatched junction nucleotides: 7. Germline V gene sequence: CDR1 SGHNT, CDR2 YYREEE (reference sequence). The CDR3 has 16 amino acids. The CDR3 loop reads CASSPPQREDTGELFF. The CDR3 region has the DNA TGTGCCAGCAGCCCCCCACAGCGGGAGGACACCGGGGAGCTGTTTTTT.

This chain links TRBV7-2 with TRBJ2-7, with a tentative D call TRBD1 (6 bases). CDR3 size: 15 residues. Deletions cut 7 bases from V and 2 bases from J, with 18 bases between. Germline CDR1 is SGHTA and CDR2 is FQGNSA. CDR3 sequence reads: CASTSIWDTAYEQYF. For the CDR3, the DNA is TGTGCCAGCACCTCGATTTGGGACACCGCCTACGAGCAGTACTTC. The variable domain in full, with the rest retrieved from reference TRBV7-2 and TRBJ2-7, is GAGVSQSPSNKVTEKGKDVELRCDPISGHTALYWYRQSLGQGLEFLIYFQGNSAPDKSGLPSDRFSAERTGGSVSTLTIQRTQQEDSAVYLCASTSIWDTAYEQYFGPGTRLTVT.

V is TRBV6-5 and J is TRBJ2-3; 10 positions agree with TRBD2. This CDR3 region has 15 residues. Looked up from germline, CDR1 is MNHEY and CDR2 is SVGAGI. Trimming took 7 bases from V and 8 from J; bases not matched to a gene: 12. The chain's CDR3 is CASTNSGGSGGTQYF. The DNA of the CDR3 is TGTGCCAGCACTAATAGCGGGGGGTCGGGCGGTACGCAGTATTTT.

This chain uses TRBV19 with TRBJ1-1; 8 nucleotides agree with TRBD1. The CDR3 sequence is 16 residues long. Germline CDR1 and CDR2: LNHDA and SQIVND (reference sequence). The V segment lost 5 bases and the J segment 2 bases; nucleotides outside the gene matches: 10. The CDR3, as DNA: TGTGCCAGTAGTCCGTTCCCGGGACAGGCTAACACTGAAGCTTTCTTT. It specifies CASSPFPGQANTEAFF. Filled out from reference TRBV19 and TRBJ1-1, the complete variable domain reads DGGITQSPKYLFRKEGQNVTLSCEQNLNHDAMYWYRQDPGQGLRLIYYSQIVNDFQKGDIAEGYSVSREKKESFPLTVTSAQKNPTAFYLCASSPFPGQANTEAFFGQGTRLTVV.

The rearrangement joins TRBV28 to TRBJ1-2, with 7 bases fitting TRBD1. The V gene end was trimmed by 2 bases and the J gene end by 6 bases; junction bases not matched to a gene: 15. The CDR3 has 17 amino acids. The germline CDR1 and CDR2 sequences are MDHEN and SYDVKM. The CDR3 bases are TGTGCCAGCAGTTTAGAGCGACAGGGACCAGCAGAGAATGGCTACACCTTC. Amino acid sequence: CASSLERQGPAENGYTF.

This clone was seen more than once but under ten times. The chain employs TRBV15 and TRBJ2-3, with TRBD1 matching 9 bases. Germline-derived CDR1 and CDR2 are LNHNV and YYDKDF (reference sequence). CDR3 length: 18 residues. V gave up 2 bases and J gave up 1 base; unmatched junction bases: 10. The CDR3: CATSRPGTGTLGTDTQYF. The CDR3 DNA reads TGTGCCACCAGCAGACCCGGGACAGGGACCCTCGGCACAGATACGCAGTATTTT.

The rearrangement joins TRBV5-6 to TRBJ2-7, with TRBD1 as a possible D gene (5 bases). V shed 2 bases and J shed 3 bases, with 18 bases lying between them. The CDR3 covers 16 residues. Looked up from germline, CDR1 is SGHDT and CDR2 is YYEEEE. The CDR3 nucleotides are TGTGCCAGCAGCTTCCTCAGGGCAACGATGCTCTACGAGCAGTACTTC. It codes for CASSFLRATMLYEQYF.

Concerning this clone: The identical CDR3 is also encoded by other nucleotide sequences in the sample. The chain carries TRBV7-9 and TRBJ2-5, with TRBD1 matching 9 bases. Germline V gene sequence: CDR1 SEHNR, CDR2 FQNEAQ (reference sequence). The CDR3 loop spans 14 amino acids. The junction had 4 bases not matched to a gene; V was cut back by 5 bases and J by 3 bases. The CDR3 is CASSLGQGKETQYF. The CDR3, as DNA: TGTGCCAGCAGCCTAGGACAGGGGAAAGAGACCCAGTACTTC.

The chain employs TRBV6-2 or TRBV6-3 and TRBJ2-7; D ambiguous. The CDR3 contains 15 residues. V shed 0 bases and J shed 0 bases, with 9 bases lying between them. Germline CDR1 and CDR2: MNHEY and SVGEGT. CDR3 amino acids: CASSYSNKHSYEQYF. CDR3 coding DNA: TGTGCCAGCAGTTACTCGAATAAGCACTCCTACGAGCAGTACTTC.

The rearrangement links TRBV25-1 to TRBJ1-1; 9 bases agree with TRBD1. V was pared by 6 bases and J by 2 bases, with 4 bases of the junction left unmatched. The V gene's germline CDR1 is MGHDK and CDR2 SYGVNS. The CDR3 spans 14 residues. DNA for the CDR3: TGTGCCAGCAGCCTGACAGGGGGTAACACTGAAGCTTTCTTT. Protein product: CASSLTGGNTEAFF. Full variable domain (missing parts from reference TRBV25-1 and TRBJ1-1): EADIYQTPRYLVIGTGKKITLECSQTMGHDKMYWYQQDPGMELHLIHYSYGVNSTEKGDLSSESTVSRIRTEHFPLTLESARPSHTSQYLCASSLTGGNTEAFFGQGTRLTVV.

J is TRBJ1-5 and V is TRBV28; the match to TRBD1 covers 9 bases. From germline, CDR1 is MDHEN and CDR2 SYDVKM. The CDR3 runs to 17 residues. V dropped 5 bases and J dropped 2; count of bases not matched to a gene: 10. The CDR3 region is CASSPMTGGSGNQPQHF. In DNA, the CDR3 is TGTGCCAGCAGTCCTATGACAGGGGGAAGCGGCAATCAGCCCCAGCATTTT.

The V call is TRBV24-1, the J call TRBJ2-2; perhaps TRBD1 as D (5 bases). The CDR3 sequence is 17 residues long. V was trimmed by 3 bases and J by 3 bases, leaving 16 bases between them. In germline, CDR1 is KGHDR, CDR2 SFDVKD. CDR3 region: CATSDRHRISDTGELFF. For the CDR3, the DNA is TGTGCCACCAGTGATCGGCACAGGATTTCGGACACCGGGGAGCTGTTTTTT.

This clone was observed a single time. The chain has TRBV18 and TRBJ2-5; perhaps TRBD2 as D (6 bases). Germline V gene data show CDR1 as KGHSH and CDR2 as LQKENI. The V end was cut by 2 bases, the J end by 4 bases, with 17 bases between. The CDR3 loop spans 16 amino acids. DNA for the CDR3: TGTGCCAGCTCACCATCGTCGCAGGGAGGCGGAGAGACCCAGTACTTC. Its protein product is CASSPSSQGGGETQYF.

The J gene is TRBJ2-2, the V gene TRBV7-3; TRBD1 aligns across 9 bases. V was pared by 5 bases and J by 5 bases, with 9 bases of the junction left unmatched. This CDR3 has 16 residues. The V gene's germline CDR1 is SGHTA and CDR2 FQGTGA. The CDR3 coding sequence is TGTGCCAGCAGCCCCCCAGGACAGGGGCGGACCGGGGAGCTGTTTTTT. Translating gives CASSPPGQGRTGELFF.

The chain recombines TRBV11-3 with TRBJ2-7, with 9 bases matching TRBD1. The V gene end was trimmed by 5 bases and the J gene end by 6 bases; junction bases not matched to a gene: 5. Per the germline V gene, CDR1 is SGHNT and CDR2 is YENEEA. The CDR3 runs 13 residues. DNA for the CDR3: TGTGCCAGCAGCCCCCAACAGGGGGCCGAGCAGTACTTC. It yields the protein CASSPQQGAEQYF.

The chain is built from TRBV28 and TRBJ1-2; D is ambiguous. V lost 7 bases to trimming and J lost 3 bases, with 12 bases between them. Germline lookup yields CDR1 MDHEN and CDR2 SYDVKM. This CDR3 has 13 amino acids. The CDR3 coding sequence is TGTGCCAGCACCGAAGTGGGCTACTATGGCTACACCTTC. Its protein is CASTEVGYYGYTF.

This chain connects TRBV7-2 to TRBJ2-1, with D unresolved. V dropped 3 bases and J dropped 7 bases, with 7 bases sitting between them. In germline, CDR1 is SGHTA, CDR2 FQGNSA. The CDR3 length is 12 residues. The CDR3: CASSLSRNEQFF. The DNA of the CDR3 is TGTGCCAGCAGCTTGTCCAGAAATGAGCAGTTCTTC.

This rearrangement joins TRBV5-6 to TRBJ2-3; 9 bases map to TRBD1. The germline V gene encodes CDR1 SGHDT and CDR2 YYEEEE. V lost 0 bases, J lost 4 bases, and 3 bases stayed unmatched. There are 15 residues in the CDR3. The CDR3 region is CASSLDRGLSDTQYF. CDR3 sequence (DNA): TGTGCCAGCAGCTTGGACAGGGGGCTCTCAGATACGCAGTATTTT.

This chain uses TRBV12-3 or TRBV12-4 with TRBJ1-1; maybe TRBD1 (5 bases). The CDR3 is 13 amino acids. Trimming removed 2 bases at V and 5 bases at J, with 9 bases between. This CDR3 reads CASSLPGGTEAFF. The CDR3 DNA sequence: TGTGCCAGCAGTTTACCGGGGGGTACTGAAGCTTTCTTT.